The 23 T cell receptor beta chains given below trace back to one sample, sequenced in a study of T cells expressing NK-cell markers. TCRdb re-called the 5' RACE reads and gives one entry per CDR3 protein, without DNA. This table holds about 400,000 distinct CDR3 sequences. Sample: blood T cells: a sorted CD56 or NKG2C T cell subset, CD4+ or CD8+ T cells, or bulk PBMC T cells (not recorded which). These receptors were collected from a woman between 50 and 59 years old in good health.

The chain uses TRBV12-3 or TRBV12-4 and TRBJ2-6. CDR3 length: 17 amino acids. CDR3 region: CASRLRRQSSGANVLTF.

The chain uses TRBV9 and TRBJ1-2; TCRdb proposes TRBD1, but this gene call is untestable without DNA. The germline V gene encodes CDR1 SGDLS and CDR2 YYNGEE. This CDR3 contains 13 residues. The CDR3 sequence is CASSTPGPWGYTF.

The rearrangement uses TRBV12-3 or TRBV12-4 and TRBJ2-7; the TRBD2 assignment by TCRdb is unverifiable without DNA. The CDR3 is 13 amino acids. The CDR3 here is CASSWTSTYEQYF.

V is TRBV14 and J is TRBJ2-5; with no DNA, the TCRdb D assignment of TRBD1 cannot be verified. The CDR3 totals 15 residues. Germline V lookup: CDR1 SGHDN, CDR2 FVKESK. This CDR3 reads CASSQLGQGKETQYF.

CDR3 region: CATGQTNTEAFF. V usage is TRBV3-1 and J usage is TRBJ1-1; the TCRdb D gene call, TRBD1, has no DNA to confirm it. The CDR3 sequence is 12 residues long. From germline, CDR1 is LGHDT and CDR2 YNNKEL (reference sequence).

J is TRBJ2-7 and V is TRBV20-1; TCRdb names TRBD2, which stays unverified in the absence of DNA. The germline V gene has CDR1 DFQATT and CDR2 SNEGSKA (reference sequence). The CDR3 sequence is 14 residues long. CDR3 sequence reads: CSAGTSGSLYEQYF.

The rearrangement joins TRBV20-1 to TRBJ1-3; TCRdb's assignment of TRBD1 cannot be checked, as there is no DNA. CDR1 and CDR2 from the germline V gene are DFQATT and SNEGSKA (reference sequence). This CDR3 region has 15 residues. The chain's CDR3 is CSAATPRGTGNTIYF.

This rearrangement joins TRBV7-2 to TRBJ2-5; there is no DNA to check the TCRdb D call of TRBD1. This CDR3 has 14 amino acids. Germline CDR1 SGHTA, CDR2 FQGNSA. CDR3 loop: CASSLPGAQETQYF.

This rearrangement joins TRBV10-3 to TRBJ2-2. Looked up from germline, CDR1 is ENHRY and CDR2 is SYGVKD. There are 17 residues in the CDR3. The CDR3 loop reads CAISESKGLRNTGELFF.

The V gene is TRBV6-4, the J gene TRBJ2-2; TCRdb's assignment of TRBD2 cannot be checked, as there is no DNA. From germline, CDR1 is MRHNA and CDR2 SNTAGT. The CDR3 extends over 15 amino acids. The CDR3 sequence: CAGHRDYLSTGELFF.

This CDR3 reads CASSLAVPTDTQYF. The chain recombines TRBV4-1 with TRBJ2-3; checking the TCRdb D call of TRBD2 is not possible without DNA. Germline CDR1 and CDR2: MGHRA and YSYEKL. The CDR3 spans 14 residues.

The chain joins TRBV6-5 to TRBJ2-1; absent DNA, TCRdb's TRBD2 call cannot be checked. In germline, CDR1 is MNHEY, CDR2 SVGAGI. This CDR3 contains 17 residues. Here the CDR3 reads CASSYWKTSGSRNEQFF.

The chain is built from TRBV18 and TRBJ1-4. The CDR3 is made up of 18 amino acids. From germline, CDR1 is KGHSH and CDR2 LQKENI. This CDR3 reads CASSPPLADKPSPRELFF.

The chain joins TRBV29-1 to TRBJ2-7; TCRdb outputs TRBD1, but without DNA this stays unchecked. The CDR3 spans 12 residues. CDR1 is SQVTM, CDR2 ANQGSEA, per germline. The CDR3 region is CSVPGPSGEQYF.

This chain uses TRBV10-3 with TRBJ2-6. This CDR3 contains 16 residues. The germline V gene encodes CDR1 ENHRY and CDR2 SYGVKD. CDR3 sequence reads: CAISEAIKVGANVLTF.

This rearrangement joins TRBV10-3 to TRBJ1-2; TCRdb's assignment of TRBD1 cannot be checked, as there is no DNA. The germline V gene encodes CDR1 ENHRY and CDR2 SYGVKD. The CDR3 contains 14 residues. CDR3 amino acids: CAIRADRGDYGYTF.

The CDR3 region is CASSTGRSTDTQYF. The chain joins TRBV5-1 to TRBJ2-3; the D call of TRBD1 rests on TCRdb alone, since no DNA is present to check it. The germline gives CDR1 SGHRS, CDR2 YFSETQ. CDR3 size: 14 residues.

The CDR3 region is CASRLDRLGTDTQYF. V is TRBV2 and J is TRBJ2-3; with no DNA, the TCRdb D assignment of TRBD1 cannot be verified. CDR3 length equals 15 residues. CDR1 is SNHLY, CDR2 FYNNEI, per germline.

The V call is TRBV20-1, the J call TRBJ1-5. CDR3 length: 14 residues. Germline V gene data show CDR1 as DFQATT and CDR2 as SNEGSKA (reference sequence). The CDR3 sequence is CSASSAESNQPQHF.

The CDR3 protein is CASSLGAGVPYNEQFF. V gene TRBV5-6 combines with J gene TRBJ2-1; TCRdb returns TRBD2, unconfirmable since there is no DNA. This CDR3 is built from 16 residues. CDR1 and CDR2 from the germline V gene are SGHDT and YYEEEE.

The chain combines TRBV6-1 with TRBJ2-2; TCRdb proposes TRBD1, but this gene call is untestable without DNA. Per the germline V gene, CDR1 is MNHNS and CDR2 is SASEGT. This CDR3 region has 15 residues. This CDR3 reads CASSEGTGDTGELFF.

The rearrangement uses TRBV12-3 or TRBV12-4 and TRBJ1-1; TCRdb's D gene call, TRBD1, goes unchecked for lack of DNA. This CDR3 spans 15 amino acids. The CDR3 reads CASTPSVGGLGEAFF.

The CDR3 protein is CASGLAGTGVNWIQYF. The chain joins TRBV12-5 to TRBJ2-4; TCRdb gives TRBD1 as the D gene, but with no DNA this cannot be confirmed. Germline V gives CDR1 LGHNT, CDR2 FRNRAP. The CDR3 runs to 16 residues. Full variable domain (outside the CDR3, taken from reference TRBV12-5 and TRBJ2-4): DARVTQTPRHKVTEMGQEVTMRCQPILGHNTVFWYRQTMMQGLELLAYFRNRAPLDDSGMPKDRFSAEMPDATLATLKIQPSEPRDSAVYFCASGLAGTGVNWIQYFGAGTRLSVL.